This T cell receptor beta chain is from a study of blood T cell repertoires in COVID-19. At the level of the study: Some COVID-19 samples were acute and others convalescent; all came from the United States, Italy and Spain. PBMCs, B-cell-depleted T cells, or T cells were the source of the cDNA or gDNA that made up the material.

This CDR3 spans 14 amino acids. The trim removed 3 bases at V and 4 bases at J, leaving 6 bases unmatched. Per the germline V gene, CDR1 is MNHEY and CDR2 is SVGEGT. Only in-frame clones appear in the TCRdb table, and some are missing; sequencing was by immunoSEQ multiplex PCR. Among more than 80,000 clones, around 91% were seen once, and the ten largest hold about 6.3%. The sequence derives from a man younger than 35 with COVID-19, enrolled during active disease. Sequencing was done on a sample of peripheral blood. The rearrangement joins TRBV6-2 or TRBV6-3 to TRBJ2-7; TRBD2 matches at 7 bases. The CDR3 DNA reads TGTGCCAGCAGTTATCCAGCGGGATGGTACGAGCAGTACTTC. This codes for CASSYPAGWYEQYF.